The clone carrying this TCR beta chain has just a few counts. Staining for CD45RO/CCR7/CD25/CD127/CD95/CD27 allowed sorting of CD4+ naive, central memory, regulatory and stem cell-like memory cells. The germline V gene encodes CDR1 ENHRY and CDR2 SYGVKD. The CDR3 runs 14 residues. The germline V and J ends were trimmed by 2 bases and 1 base, with 8 bases remaining between them. Sequenced material consisted of expressed TCRB transcripts (all of the isolated RNA was reverse transcribed). This table comes from immunoSEQ multiplex PCR, and its TCRdb copy is limited to in-frame clones, with some not included. The profile shows about 290,000 clones, around 7.8% of them singletons. The data are from a study of beta chain features in type 1 diabetes.

J is TRBJ1-1 and V is TRBV10-3; a weak D match, TRBD1 (5 bases). The specimen was central memory CD4+ T cells from blood. The clonotype was recovered from a young woman in good health. For the CDR3, the DNA is TGTGCCATCAGTGAGCAGGGAACGAACACTGAAGCTTTCTTT. Translation gives CAISEQGTNTEAFF.